This is a list of T cell receptor beta chains from one sample in a study of T cell changes during pregnancy in multiple sclerosis. The data were produced by immunoSEQ multiplex PCR, yet TCRdb's version contains in-frame clones alone and is incomplete. This sample yields tens of thousands of clones, of which more than 80% are seen a single time; roughly 2.1% belongs to the top ten. Sequences were derived from peripheral blood, sampled in the second trimester of pregnancy. The receptors stem from a female donor in good health, enrolled as a control in a pregnancy study. The CDR3 runs from the conserved cysteine through the conserved F or W. A D gene is named only where the DNA matches it firmly. Some rows mark clone size as missing; the rest say once, few, many or name a class of expanded clone.

J gene: TRBJ1-6; clone size: once; D gene: TRBD1; V gene: TRBV4-3; CDR3 DNA: TGCGCCAGCAGCCCCGACAGGGGTAATAATTCACCCCTCCACTTT; CDR3 protein: CASSPDRGNNSPLHF
J gene: TRBJ1-1; clone size: NA; D gene: NA; V gene: TRBV11-2; CDR3 DNA: TGTGCCAAATCGGATGGGGGCCGGACTGAAGCTTTCTTT; CDR3 protein: CAKSDGGRTEAFF
J gene: TRBJ2-1; clone size: NA; D gene: TRBD2; V gene: TRBV11-2; CDR3 DNA: TGTGCCAGCAGCACATGGGAGGGACTAGCGACTTACAATGAGCAGTTCTTC; CDR3 protein: CASSTWEGLATYNEQFF
J gene: TRBJ1-5; clone size: NA; D gene: NA; V gene: TRBV18; CDR3 DNA: TGTGCCAGCTCACCGTCCGACAGGAACCAGCATTTT; CDR3 protein: CASSPSDRNQHF
J gene: TRBJ2-7; clone size: NA; D gene: NA; V gene: TRBV4-2; CDR3 DNA: TGTGCCAGCAGCCAAGACGGCTACGAGCAGTACTTC; CDR3 protein: CASSQDGYEQYF
J gene: TRBJ1-5; clone size: NA; D gene: TRBD1; V gene: TRBV6-4; CDR3 DNA: TGTGCCAGCAGTGACTCTGGGACAGGGGGCTTGGGCAATCAGCCCCAGCATTTT; CDR3 protein: CASSDSGTGGLGNQPQHF
J gene: TRBJ1-4; clone size: NA; D gene: NA; V gene: TRBV11-2; CDR3 DNA: TGTGCCAGCAGCCTTACTCCAAAGAGTAATGAAAAACTGTTTTTT; CDR3 protein: CASSLTPKSNEKLFF
J gene: TRBJ1-2; clone size: NA; D gene: NA; V gene: TRBV4-2; CDR3 DNA: TGTGCCAGCAGCCATGGGGGGACCTCAGCTAACTATGGCTACACCTTC; CDR3 protein: CASSHGGTSANYGYTF
J gene: TRBJ1-1; clone size: few; D gene: NA; V gene: TRBV18; CDR3 DNA: TGTGCCAGCTCACCAAAGGAGTTGAACACTGAAGCTTTCTTT; CDR3 protein: CASSPKELNTEAFF
J gene: TRBJ1-6; clone size: NA; D gene: NA; V gene: TRBV6-6; CDR3 DNA: TGTGCCAGCAGCCTAATCCGTTCACCCCTCCACTTT; CDR3 protein: CASSLIRSPLHF